Below are 16 T cell receptor beta chains sequenced from a single sample in a study of radiation and T cells in renal cell carcinoma. Documented time point: blood 4 weeks post-SBRT, at nephrectomy. The treatment was: 15 Gy SBRT to primary tumor, nephrectomy 4 weeks later. The assay was immunoSEQ multiplex PCR, and TCRdb's table has in-frame clones only and misses some. This repertoire shows 130,000 to 150,000 clones, 86% found once; its top ten account for about a sixth. The input for sequencing was blood, taken from a patient whose treatment included radiotherapy and nephrectomy. These receptors originate from a woman between 50 and 59 years old with renal cell carcinoma.

The rearrangement uses TRBV30 and TRBJ2-1, with D hard to call. Trimming cost V 0 bases and J 0 bases, with 9 bases left between them. The germline V gene has CDR1 GTSNPN and CDR2 SVGIG (reference sequence). There are 15 residues in the CDR3. The CDR3 DNA reads TGTGCCTGGAGTGTACCCAGCGTCTCCTACAATGAGCAGTTCTTC. Translating it yields CAWSVPSVSYNEQFF.

V usage is TRBV10-1 and J usage is TRBJ1-1, with a possible D match to TRBD1 (5 bases). This CDR3 is built from 14 residues. The V end was cut by 2 bases, the J end by 0 bases, with 7 bases between. Per the germline V gene, CDR1 is WNHNN and CDR2 is SYGVQD (reference sequence). CDR3 sequence (DNA): TGCGCCAGCAGTGAGACAGGCCTGAACACTGAAGCTTTCTTT. Amino acid sequence: CASSETGLNTEAFF.

The J gene is TRBJ1-1, the V gene TRBV9; D is ambiguous. CDR1 is SGDLS, CDR2 YYNGEE, per germline. V lost 3 bases to trimming and J lost 5 bases, with 20 bases between them. This CDR3 spans 16 amino acids. The CDR3 protein is CASSASPAPGETEAFF. CDR3 nucleotide sequence: TGTGCCAGCAGCGCCTCGCCAGCCCCTGGGGAGACTGAAGCTTTCTTT. The full variable domain, its missing parts supplied by reference TRBV9 and TRBJ1-1, is DSGVTQTPKHLITATGQRVTLRCSPRSGDLSVYWYQQSLDQGLQFLIQYYNGEERAKGNILERFSAQQFPDLHSELNLSSLELGDSALYFCASSASPAPGETEAFFGQGTRLTVV.

This clone showed up just a few times. J is TRBJ2-2 and V is TRBV19, with 9 positions matching TRBD2. V shed 5 bases and J 2 bases; nucleotides not matched to a gene: 15. Germline CDR1 is LNHDA and CDR2 is SQIVND (reference sequence). This CDR3 is 19 amino acids long. The CDR3 region has the DNA TGTGCCAGTAGTTACCGTCACAACCCTAGCGGGATCAACACCGGGGAGCTGTTTTTT. This encodes CASSYRHNPSGINTGELFF.

The chain links TRBV7-9 to TRBJ2-7; 8 bases match TRBD1. With V trimmed by 5 bases and J by 1 base, 13 bases remained unmatched. Germline V CDR1 and CDR2: SEHNR, FQNEAQ (reference sequence). This CDR3 is 17 amino acids long. The DNA for the CDR3 is TGTGCCAGCAGCCCGGGAGTCGCGGGACAGGTTTCCTACGAGCAGTACTTC. Translating it yields CASSPGVAGQVSYEQYF.

The CDR3 loop is CASSRDLGQGYEQYF. DNA for the CDR3: TGTGCCAGTAGTCGGGACCTAGGACAGGGTTACGAGCAGTACTTC. The V gene is TRBV19, the J gene TRBJ2-7; TRBD1 aligns across 8 bases. CDR1 LNHDA and CDR2 SQIVND come from the germline V gene (reference sequence). The CDR3 spans 15 residues. The V and J ends lost 5 bases and 4 bases, in that order; junction bases with no gene match: 10.

Worth noting for this clone: Other DNA sequences of this sample code for an identical CDR3. This chain connects TRBV28 to TRBJ1-4; D remains ambiguous. The CDR3 has 14 amino acids. Germline loops: CDR1 MDHEN, CDR2 SYDVKM. Trimming took off 5 bases at V and 0 bases at J, with 7 bases between the two ends. The CDR3 reads CASSAPATNEKLFF. The CDR3 region has the DNA TGTGCCAGCAGTGCGCCCGCAACTAATGAAAAACTGTTTTTT. Filled out from reference TRBV28 and TRBJ1-4, the complete variable domain reads DVKVTQSSRYLVKRTGEKVFLECVQDMDHENMFWYRQDPGLGLRLIYFSYDVKMKEKGDIPEGYSVSREKKERFSLILESASTNQTSMYLCASSAPATNEKLFFGSGTQLSVL.

The rearrangement links TRBV2 to TRBJ1-6; perhaps TRBD1 as D (5 bases). Deletions cut 4 bases from V and 7 bases from J, with 11 bases between. The CDR3 is made up of 14 amino acids. Germline V gene data show CDR1 as SNHLY and CDR2 as FYNNEI. CDR3 coding DNA: TGTGCCAGCAGTGGGGGACGGCAAAATTCACCCCTCCACTTT. It translates to CASSGGRQNSPLHF.

V and J are TRBV15 and TRBJ1-1; maybe TRBD1 (5 bases). V was shortened by 0 bases and J by 0 bases, with 8 bases between the two germline ends. CDR3 length equals 15 residues. Germline lookup yields CDR1 LNHNV and CDR2 YYDKDF (reference sequence). The CDR3 protein is CATSRDRGVNTEAFF. CDR3 DNA sequence: TGTGCCACCAGCAGAGATAGAGGGGTGAACACTGAAGCTTTCTTT.

The V call is TRBV7-2, the J call TRBJ2-3; D tentatively fits TRBD1 or TRBD2 (5 bases each). In germline, CDR1 is SGHTA, CDR2 FQGNSA. V was cut by 4 bases and J by 1 base, with 9 bases left in between. CDR3 size: 14 residues. The CDR3 is CASSWDAGTDTQYF. The CDR3 nucleotides read TGTGCCAGCAGCTGGGACGCCGGCACAGATACGCAGTATTTT.

This chain connects TRBV28 to TRBJ1-4; unclear D gene. Germline values: CDR1 MDHEN, CDR2 SYDVKM. This CDR3 spans 16 amino acids. Trimming took off 6 bases at V and 3 bases at J, with 17 bases between the two ends. CDR3 residues: CASRRPAVWANEKLFF. The DNA of the CDR3 is TGTGCCAGCAGACGTCCAGCGGTCTGGGCTAATGAAAAACTGTTTTTT. The whole variable domain, remainder taken from reference TRBV28 and TRBJ1-4, is DVKVTQSSRYLVKRTGEKVFLECVQDMDHENMFWYRQDPGLGLRLIYFSYDVKMKEKGDIPEGYSVSREKKERFSLILESASTNQTSMYLCASRRPAVWANEKLFFGSGTQLSVL.

This clone appeared a single time. The CDR3 DNA sequence: TGTGCCCAGCAGAATGTCTTGGGCGGGGAGCTGTTTTTT. Translation: CAQQNVLGGELFF. The V gene is TRBV7-2, the J gene TRBJ2-2; D is uncertain. Germline V gene data show CDR1 as SGHTA and CDR2 as FQGNSA. This CDR3 region has 13 residues. The V end lost 11 bases, the J end lost 7 bases, and 17 bases lay between the germline ends.

This sequence joins TRBV2 and TRBJ1-5; D gene ambiguous. This CDR3 is built from 15 residues. The V gene's germline CDR1 is SNHLY and CDR2 FYNNEI. V was clipped by 1 base and J by 0 bases, with 7 bases between them. CDR3 residues: CASSEEGFSNQPQHF. The CDR3 DNA reads TGTGCCAGCAGTGAAGAGGGATTTAGCAATCAGCCCCAGCATTTT.

V gene TRBV5-4 combines with J gene TRBJ2-1; maybe TRBD1 (7 bases). The CDR3 loop spans 15 amino acids. The germline gives CDR1 SGHNT, CDR2 YYREEE (reference sequence). Deletions cut 0 bases from V and 4 bases from J, with 11 bases between. In nucleotides, the CDR3 is TGTGCCAGCAGCTTGGAGACAGGGACTTACAATGAGCAGTTCTTC. Translating it yields CASSLETGTYNEQFF.

The CDR3 nucleotides are TGTGCCAGCAGCTTATACAGGAACACTGAAGCTTTCTTT. Protein product: CASSLYRNTEAFF. This chain links TRBV7-6 with TRBJ1-1; unclear D gene. The V and J ends lost 2 bases and 1 base respectively, with 5 bases between them. Germline values: CDR1 SGHVS, CDR2 FNYEAQ. The CDR3 contains 13 residues. The whole variable domain, remainder taken from reference TRBV7-6 and TRBJ1-1, is GAGVSQSPRYKVTKRGQDVALRCDPISGHVSLYWYRQALGQGPEFLTYFNYEAQQDKSGLPNDRFSAERPEGSISTLTIQRTEQRDSAMYRCASSLYRNTEAFFGQGTRLTVV.

The rearrangement uses TRBV11-2 and TRBJ1-1; 11 bases are shared with TRBD1. V dropped 5 bases and J dropped 6; count of bases not matched to a gene: 5. Germline V lookup: CDR1 SGHAT, CDR2 FQNNGV. The CDR3 runs to 14 residues. This CDR3 reads CASSGDRGSSEAFF. CDR3 nucleotides: TGTGCCAGCAGCGGGGACAGGGGGAGTTCTGAAGCTTTCTTT.